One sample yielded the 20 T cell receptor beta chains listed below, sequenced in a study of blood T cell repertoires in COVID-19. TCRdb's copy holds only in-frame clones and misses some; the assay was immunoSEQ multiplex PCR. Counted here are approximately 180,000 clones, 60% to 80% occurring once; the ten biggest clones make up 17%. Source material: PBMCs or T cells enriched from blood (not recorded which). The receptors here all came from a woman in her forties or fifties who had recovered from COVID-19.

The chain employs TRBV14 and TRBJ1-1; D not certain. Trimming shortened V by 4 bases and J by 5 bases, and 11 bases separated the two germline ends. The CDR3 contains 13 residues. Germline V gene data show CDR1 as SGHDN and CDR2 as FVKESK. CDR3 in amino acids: CASSRSRGTEAFF. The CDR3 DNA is TGTGCCAGCAGCCGATCGAGAGGTACTGAAGCTTTCTTT.

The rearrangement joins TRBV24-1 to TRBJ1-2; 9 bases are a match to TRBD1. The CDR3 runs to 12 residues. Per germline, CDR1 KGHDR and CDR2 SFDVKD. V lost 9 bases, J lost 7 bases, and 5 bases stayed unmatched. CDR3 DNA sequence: TGTGCCACCTCGGACAGGGGCAGTGGCTACACCTTC. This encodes CATSDRGSGYTF.

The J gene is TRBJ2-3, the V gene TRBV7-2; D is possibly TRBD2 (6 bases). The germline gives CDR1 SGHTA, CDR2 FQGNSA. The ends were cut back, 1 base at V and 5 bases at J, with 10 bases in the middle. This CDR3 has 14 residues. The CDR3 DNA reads TGTGCCAGCAGCTTAGAACTAGCAGGAGATACGCAGTATTTT. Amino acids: CASSLELAGDTQYF.

The CDR3 is CASRTTGDTGELFF. The CDR3 nucleotides are TGTGCCAGCAGGACTACCGGGGACACCGGGGAGCTGTTTTTT. This chain joins TRBV7-6 and TRBJ2-2, with D possibly matching TRBD2 (5 bases). The V gene's germline CDR1 is SGHVS and CDR2 FNYEAQ. The CDR3 spans 14 residues. V was clipped by 6 bases and J by 3 bases, with 11 bases between them.

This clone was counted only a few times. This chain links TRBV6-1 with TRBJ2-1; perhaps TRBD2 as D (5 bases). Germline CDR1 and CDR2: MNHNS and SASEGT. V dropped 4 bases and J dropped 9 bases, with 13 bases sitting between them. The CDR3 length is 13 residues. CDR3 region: CASSGFGETEQFF. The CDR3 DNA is TGTGCCAGCAGTGGCTTTGGGGAGACTGAGCAGTTCTTC.

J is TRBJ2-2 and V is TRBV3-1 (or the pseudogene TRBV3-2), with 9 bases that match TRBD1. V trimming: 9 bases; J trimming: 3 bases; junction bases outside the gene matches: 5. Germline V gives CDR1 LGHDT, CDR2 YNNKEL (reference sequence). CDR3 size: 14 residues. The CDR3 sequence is CASSGQGHTGELFF. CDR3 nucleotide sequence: TGTGCCAGTTCGGGACAGGGTCACACCGGGGAGCTGTTTTTT.

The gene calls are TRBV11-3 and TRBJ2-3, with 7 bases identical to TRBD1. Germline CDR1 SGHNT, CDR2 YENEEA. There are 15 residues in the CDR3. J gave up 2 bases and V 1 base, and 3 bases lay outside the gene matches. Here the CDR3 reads CASSLGGQLTDTQYF. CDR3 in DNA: TGTGCCAGCAGCTTAGGGGGACAGCTCACAGATACGCAGTATTTT.

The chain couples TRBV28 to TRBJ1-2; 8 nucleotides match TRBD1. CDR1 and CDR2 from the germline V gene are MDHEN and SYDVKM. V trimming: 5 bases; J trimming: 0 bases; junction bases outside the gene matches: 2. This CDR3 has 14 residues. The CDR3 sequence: CASSTGGANYGYTF. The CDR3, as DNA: TGTGCCAGCAGTACAGGGGGAGCTAACTATGGCTACACCTTC.

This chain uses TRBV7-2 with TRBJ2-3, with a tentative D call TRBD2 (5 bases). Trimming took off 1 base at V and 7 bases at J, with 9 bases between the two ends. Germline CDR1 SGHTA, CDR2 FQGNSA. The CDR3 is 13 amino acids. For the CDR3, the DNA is TGTGCCAGCAGCTTAGGGACGGGAAATACGCAGTATTTT. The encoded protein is CASSLGTGNTQYF.

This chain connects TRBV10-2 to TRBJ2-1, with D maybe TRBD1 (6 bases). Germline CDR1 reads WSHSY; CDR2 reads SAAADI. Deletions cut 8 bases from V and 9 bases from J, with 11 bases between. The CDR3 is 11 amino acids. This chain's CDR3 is CASLTGREQFF. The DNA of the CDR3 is TGCGCCAGCCTAACAGGGCGTGAGCAGTTCTTC.

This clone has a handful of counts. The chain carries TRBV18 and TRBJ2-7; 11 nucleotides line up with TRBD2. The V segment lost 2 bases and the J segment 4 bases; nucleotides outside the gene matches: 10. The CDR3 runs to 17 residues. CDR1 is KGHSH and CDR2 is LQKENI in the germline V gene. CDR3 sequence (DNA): TGTGCCAGCTCACCAAGGGGAGGACTAGCGGGCCGTTACGAGCAGTACTTC. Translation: CASSPRGGLAGRYEQYF.

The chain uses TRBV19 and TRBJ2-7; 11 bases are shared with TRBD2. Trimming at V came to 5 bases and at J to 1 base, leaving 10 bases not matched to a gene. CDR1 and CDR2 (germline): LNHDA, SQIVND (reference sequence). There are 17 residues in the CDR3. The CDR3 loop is CASSPLLLAGGSYEQYF. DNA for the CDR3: TGTGCCAGTAGTCCTCTCCTCCTAGCGGGAGGATCCTACGAGCAGTACTTC.

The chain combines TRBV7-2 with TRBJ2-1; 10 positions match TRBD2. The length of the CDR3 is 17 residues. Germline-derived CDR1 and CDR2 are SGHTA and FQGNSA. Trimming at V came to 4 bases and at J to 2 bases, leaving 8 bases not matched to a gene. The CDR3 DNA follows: TGTGCCAGCAGCTCTGTCGTGAGCGGGAGGGCCTACAATGAGCAGTTCTTC. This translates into CASSSVVSGRAYNEQFF.

The chain's CDR3 is CASSFPAGFYEQYF. The CDR3 nucleotides read TGTGCCAGCAGCTTCCCAGCGGGCTTCTACGAGCAGTACTTC. The chain recombines TRBV5-8 with TRBJ2-7; D possibly corresponds to TRBD2 (6 bases). The CDR3 spans 14 residues. Between the trimmed V and J ends, which lost 2 bases and 3 bases, there was a span of 12 bases. In germline, CDR1 is SGHTS, CDR2 YDEGEE.

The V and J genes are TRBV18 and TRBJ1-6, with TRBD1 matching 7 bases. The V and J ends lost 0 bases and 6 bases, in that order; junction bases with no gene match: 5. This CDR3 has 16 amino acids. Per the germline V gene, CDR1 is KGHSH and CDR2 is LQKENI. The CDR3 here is CASSPPSTGANSPLHF. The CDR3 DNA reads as TGTGCCAGCTCACCACCGAGCACAGGGGCTAATTCACCCCTCCACTTT. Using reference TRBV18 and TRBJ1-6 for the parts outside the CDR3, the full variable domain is NAGVMQNPRHLVRRRGQEARLRCSPMKGHSHVYWYRQLPEEGLKFMVYLQKENIIDESGMPKERFSAEFPKEGPSILRIQQVVRGDSAAYFCASSPPSTGANSPLHFGNGTRLTVT.

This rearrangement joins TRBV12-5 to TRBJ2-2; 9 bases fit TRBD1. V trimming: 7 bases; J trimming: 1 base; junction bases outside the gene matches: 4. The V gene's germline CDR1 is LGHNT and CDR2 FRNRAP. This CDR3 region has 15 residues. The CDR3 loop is CASAKGQGNTGELFF. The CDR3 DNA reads TGTGCTAGTGCCAAGGGACAGGGGAACACCGGGGAGCTGTTTTTT.

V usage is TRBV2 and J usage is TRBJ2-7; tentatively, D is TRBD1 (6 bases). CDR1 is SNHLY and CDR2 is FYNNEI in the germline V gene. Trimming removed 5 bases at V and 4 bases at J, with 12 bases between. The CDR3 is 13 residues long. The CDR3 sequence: CASSKAQGYEQYF. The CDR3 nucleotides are TGTGCCAGCAGTAAGGCACAGGGTTACGAGCAGTACTTC.

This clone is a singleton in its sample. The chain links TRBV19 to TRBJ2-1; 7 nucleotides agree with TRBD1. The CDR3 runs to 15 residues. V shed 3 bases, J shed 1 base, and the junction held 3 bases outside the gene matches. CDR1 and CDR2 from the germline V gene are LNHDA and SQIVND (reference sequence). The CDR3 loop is CASSMTGISYNEQFF. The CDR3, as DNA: TGTGCCAGTAGTATGACAGGGATATCCTACAATGAGCAGTTCTTC. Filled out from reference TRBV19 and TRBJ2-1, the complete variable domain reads DGGITQSPKYLFRKEGQNVTLSCEQNLNHDAMYWYRQDPGQGLRLIYYSQIVNDFQKGDIAEGYSVSREKKESFPLTVTSAQKNPTAFYLCASSMTGISYNEQFFGPGTRLTVL.

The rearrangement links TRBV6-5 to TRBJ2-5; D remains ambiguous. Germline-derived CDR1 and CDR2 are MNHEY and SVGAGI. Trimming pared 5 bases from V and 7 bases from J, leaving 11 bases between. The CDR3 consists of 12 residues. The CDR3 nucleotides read TGTGCCAGCAGTATCCCCTTCGGGACCCAGTACTTC. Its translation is CASSIPFGTQYF.

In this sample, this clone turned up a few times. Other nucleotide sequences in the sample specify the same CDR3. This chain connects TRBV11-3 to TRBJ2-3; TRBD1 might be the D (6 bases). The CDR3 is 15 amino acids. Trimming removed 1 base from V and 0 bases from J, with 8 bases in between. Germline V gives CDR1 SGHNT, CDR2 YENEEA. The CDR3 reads CASSLGGQSTDTQYF. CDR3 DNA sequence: TGTGCCAGCAGCTTAGGCGGACAGAGCACAGATACGCAGTATTTT.